What follows is one TCR beta chain and its context. What it binds is unknown. Source study methods: Junction-only sequences produced by ImmunoSEQ had no quality scores, so filtering differed. TCRdb's table, derived via immunoSEQ multiplex PCR, lists solely in-frame clones and lacks some. The D gene and trimming were derived from the DNA, and the V and J assignments and clone size from that table. The sample shows approximately 1,500,000 clones, roughly 96% of them seen only once. This entry belongs to a study of shared clonotypes between healthy human individuals. The study, taken as a whole, reports: Among a few donors, around 5% of naive CD4 clonotypes were found in common.

V lost 0 bases and J lost 0, with 9 bases in between. This CDR3 spans 15 amino acids. Germline CDR1 and CDR2: SGHVS and FQNEAQ. The authors divided CD4+ cells into CD45RA+ naive and CD45RA-negative memory subsets. V and J are TRBV7-8 and TRBJ2-7; D may be TRBD2 (5 bases). What was sequenced was naive CD4+ T cells sorted from blood. The subset here: CD45RA+ positively selected. The TCR sequence derives from a man in his thirties or forties in good health. DNA for the CDR3: TGTGCCAGCAGCTTAGCGGCGGGCCCCTCCTACGAGCAGTACTTC. This translates into CASSLAAGPSYEQYF. Based on the CDR3 plus reference TRBV7-8 and TRBJ2-7, the full variable domain is GAGVSQSPRYKVAKRGQDVALRCDPISGHVSLFWYQQALGQGPEFLTYFQNEAQLDKSGLPSDRFFAERPEGSVSTLKIQRTQQEDSAVYLCASSLAAGPSYEQYFGPGTRLTVT.